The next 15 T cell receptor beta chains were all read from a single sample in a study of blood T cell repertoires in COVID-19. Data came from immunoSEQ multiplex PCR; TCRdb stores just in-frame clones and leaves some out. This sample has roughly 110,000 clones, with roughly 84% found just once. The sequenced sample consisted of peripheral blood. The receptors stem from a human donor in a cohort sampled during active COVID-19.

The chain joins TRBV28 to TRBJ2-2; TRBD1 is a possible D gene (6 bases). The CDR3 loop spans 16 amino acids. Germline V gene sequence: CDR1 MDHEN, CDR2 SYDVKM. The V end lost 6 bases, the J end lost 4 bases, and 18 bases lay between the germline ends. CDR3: CASSRSTGWSTGELFF. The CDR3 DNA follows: TGTGCCAGCAGCAGGTCGACAGGTTGGTCCACCGGGGAGCTGTTTTTT. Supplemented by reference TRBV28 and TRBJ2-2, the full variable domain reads DVKVTQSSRYLVKRTGEKVFLECVQDMDHENMFWYRQDPGLGLRLIYFSYDVKMKEKGDIPEGYSVSREKKERFSLILESASTNQTSMYLCASSRSTGWSTGELFFGEGSRLTVL.

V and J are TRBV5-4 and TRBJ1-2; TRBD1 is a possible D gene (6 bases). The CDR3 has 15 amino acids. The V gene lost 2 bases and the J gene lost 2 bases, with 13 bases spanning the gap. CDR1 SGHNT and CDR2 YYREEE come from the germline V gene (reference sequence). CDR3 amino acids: CASSFRTVVNYGYTF. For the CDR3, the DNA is TGTGCCAGCAGCTTTAGGACAGTCGTCAACTATGGCTACACCTTC.

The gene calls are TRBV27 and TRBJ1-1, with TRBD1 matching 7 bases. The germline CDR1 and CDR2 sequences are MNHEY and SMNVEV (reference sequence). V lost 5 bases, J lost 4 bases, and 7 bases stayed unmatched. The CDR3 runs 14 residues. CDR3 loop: CASSGQGVGTEAFF. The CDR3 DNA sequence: TGTGCCAGCAGTGGTCAGGGGGTGGGCACTGAAGCTTTCTTT.

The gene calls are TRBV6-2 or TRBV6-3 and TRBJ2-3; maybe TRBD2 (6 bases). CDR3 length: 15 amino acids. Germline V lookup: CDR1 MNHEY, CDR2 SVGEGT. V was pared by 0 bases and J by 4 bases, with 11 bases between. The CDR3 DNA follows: TGTGCCAGCAGTTACTCGGGCGGGACCGCAGATACGCAGTATTTT. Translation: CASSYSGGTADTQYF.

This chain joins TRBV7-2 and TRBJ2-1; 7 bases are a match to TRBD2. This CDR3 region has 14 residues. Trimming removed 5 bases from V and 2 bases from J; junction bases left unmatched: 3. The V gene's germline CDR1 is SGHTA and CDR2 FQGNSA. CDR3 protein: CASSQLATYNEQFF. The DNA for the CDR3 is TGTGCCAGCAGCCAACTAGCGACCTACAATGAGCAGTTCTTC.

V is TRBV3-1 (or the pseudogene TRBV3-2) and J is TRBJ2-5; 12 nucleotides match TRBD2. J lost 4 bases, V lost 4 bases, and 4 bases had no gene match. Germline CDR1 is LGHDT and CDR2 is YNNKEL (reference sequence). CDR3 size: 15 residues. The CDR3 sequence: CASSPLAGGPETQYF. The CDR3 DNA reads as TGTGCCAGCAGCCCACTAGCGGGAGGACCAGAGACCCAGTACTTC.

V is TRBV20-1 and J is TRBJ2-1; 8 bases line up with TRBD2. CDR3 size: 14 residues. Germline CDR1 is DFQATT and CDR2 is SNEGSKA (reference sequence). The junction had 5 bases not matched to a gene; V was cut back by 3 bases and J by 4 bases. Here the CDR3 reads CSASVAGKYNEQFF. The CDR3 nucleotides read TGCAGTGCTAGTGTAGCGGGGAAATACAATGAGCAGTTCTTC.

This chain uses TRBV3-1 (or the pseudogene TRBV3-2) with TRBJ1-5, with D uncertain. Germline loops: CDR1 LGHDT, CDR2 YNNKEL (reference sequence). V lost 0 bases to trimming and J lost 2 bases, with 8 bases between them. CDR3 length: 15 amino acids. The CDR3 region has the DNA TGTGCCAGCAGCCAAGAAAGCCAGGGCAATCAGCCCCAGCATTTT. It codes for CASSQESQGNQPQHF.

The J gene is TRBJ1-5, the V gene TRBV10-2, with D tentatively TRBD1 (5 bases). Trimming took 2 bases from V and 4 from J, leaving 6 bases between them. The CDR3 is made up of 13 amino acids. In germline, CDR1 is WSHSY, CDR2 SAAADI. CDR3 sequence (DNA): TGCGCCAGCAGTGAGGGGGCTAATCAGCCCCAGCATTTT. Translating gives CASSEGANQPQHF.

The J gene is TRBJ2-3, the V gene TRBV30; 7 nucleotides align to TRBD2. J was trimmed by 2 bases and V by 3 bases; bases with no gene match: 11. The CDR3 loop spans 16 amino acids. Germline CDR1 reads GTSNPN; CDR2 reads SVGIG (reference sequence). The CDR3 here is CAWSGGSGRLTDTQYF. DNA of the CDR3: TGTGCCTGGAGCGGCGGTAGCGGGCGACTCACAGATACGCAGTATTTT.

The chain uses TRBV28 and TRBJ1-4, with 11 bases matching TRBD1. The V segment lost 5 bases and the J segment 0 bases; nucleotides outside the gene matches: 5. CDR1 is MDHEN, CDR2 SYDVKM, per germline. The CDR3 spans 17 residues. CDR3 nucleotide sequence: TGTGCCAGCAGTCGGGACAGGGGGTTTGCAACTAATGAAAAACTGTTTTTT. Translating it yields CASSRDRGFATNEKLFF.

CDR3 sequence: CASSLGEGKLFF. For the CDR3, the DNA is TGCGCCAGCAGCTTGGGGGAGGGAAAACTGTTTTTT. This chain links TRBV5-1 with TRBJ1-4, with D uncertain. Germline V gene data show CDR1 as SGHRS and CDR2 as YFSETQ. V lost 0 bases, J lost 10 bases, and 7 bases lay in between. CDR3 length: 12 residues. The entire variable domain, with the rest obtained from reference TRBV5-1 and TRBJ1-4, is as follows: KAGVTQTPRYLIKTRGQQVTLSCSPISGHRSVSWYQQTPGQGLQFLFEYFSETQRNKGNFPGRFSGRQFSNSRSEMNVSTLELGDSALYLCASSLGEGKLFFGSGTQLSVL.

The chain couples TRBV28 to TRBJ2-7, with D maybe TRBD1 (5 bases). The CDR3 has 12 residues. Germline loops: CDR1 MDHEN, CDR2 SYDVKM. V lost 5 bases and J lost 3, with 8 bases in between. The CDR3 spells CASSPDNYEQYF. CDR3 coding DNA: TGTGCCAGCAGTCCGGACAACTACGAGCAGTACTTC.

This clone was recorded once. The CDR3 loop reads CASSSQGANTEAFF. As DNA, the CDR3 is TGTGCCAGCAGCTCACAGGGGGCGAACACTGAAGCTTTCTTT. The V and J genes are TRBV11-2 and TRBJ1-1, with 9 bases lining up with TRBD1. Germline CDR1 SGHAT, CDR2 FQNNGV. The trim removed 4 bases at V and 1 base at J, leaving 1 base unmatched. The CDR3 has 14 amino acids.

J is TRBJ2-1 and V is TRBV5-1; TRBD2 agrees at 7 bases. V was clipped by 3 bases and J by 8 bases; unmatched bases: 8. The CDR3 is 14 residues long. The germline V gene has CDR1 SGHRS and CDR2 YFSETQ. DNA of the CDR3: TGCGCCAGCAGCTCATTCTCTAGCGGAGATGAGCAGTTCTTC. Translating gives CASSSFSSGDEQFF.